This T cell receptor beta chain was observed in a study of T-cell memory formation after mild COVID-19. Findings of the study overall: Chiefly within CM and EM were the contracting CD4+ clones; CD8+ ones were within EMRA.

TCRdb called the 5' RACE reads again in MiXCR, with one record for every CDR3 protein. The sample shows hundreds of thousands of distinct CDR3 sequences, roughly 13% of them seen only once. The CDR3 totals 14 residues. J gave up 3 bases and V 10 bases, and 8 bases lay outside the gene matches. Germline lookup yields CDR1 SEHNR and CDR2 FQNEAQ (reference sequence). This clonotype has at least ten counts. Its antigen is not known. This TCR was recovered from a young man who had mild COVID-19 (a few samples of this study predate the infection). Cell type and time point are not known. Sequenced material: PBMCs or a T cell subset sorted from them (not recorded which). The chain combines TRBV7-9 with TRBJ2-3; 9 bases fit TRBD1. CDR3 residues: CATSGTGSTDTQYF. The CDR3 DNA sequence: TGTGCCACATCCGGGACAGGGAGTACAGATACGCAGTATTTT.